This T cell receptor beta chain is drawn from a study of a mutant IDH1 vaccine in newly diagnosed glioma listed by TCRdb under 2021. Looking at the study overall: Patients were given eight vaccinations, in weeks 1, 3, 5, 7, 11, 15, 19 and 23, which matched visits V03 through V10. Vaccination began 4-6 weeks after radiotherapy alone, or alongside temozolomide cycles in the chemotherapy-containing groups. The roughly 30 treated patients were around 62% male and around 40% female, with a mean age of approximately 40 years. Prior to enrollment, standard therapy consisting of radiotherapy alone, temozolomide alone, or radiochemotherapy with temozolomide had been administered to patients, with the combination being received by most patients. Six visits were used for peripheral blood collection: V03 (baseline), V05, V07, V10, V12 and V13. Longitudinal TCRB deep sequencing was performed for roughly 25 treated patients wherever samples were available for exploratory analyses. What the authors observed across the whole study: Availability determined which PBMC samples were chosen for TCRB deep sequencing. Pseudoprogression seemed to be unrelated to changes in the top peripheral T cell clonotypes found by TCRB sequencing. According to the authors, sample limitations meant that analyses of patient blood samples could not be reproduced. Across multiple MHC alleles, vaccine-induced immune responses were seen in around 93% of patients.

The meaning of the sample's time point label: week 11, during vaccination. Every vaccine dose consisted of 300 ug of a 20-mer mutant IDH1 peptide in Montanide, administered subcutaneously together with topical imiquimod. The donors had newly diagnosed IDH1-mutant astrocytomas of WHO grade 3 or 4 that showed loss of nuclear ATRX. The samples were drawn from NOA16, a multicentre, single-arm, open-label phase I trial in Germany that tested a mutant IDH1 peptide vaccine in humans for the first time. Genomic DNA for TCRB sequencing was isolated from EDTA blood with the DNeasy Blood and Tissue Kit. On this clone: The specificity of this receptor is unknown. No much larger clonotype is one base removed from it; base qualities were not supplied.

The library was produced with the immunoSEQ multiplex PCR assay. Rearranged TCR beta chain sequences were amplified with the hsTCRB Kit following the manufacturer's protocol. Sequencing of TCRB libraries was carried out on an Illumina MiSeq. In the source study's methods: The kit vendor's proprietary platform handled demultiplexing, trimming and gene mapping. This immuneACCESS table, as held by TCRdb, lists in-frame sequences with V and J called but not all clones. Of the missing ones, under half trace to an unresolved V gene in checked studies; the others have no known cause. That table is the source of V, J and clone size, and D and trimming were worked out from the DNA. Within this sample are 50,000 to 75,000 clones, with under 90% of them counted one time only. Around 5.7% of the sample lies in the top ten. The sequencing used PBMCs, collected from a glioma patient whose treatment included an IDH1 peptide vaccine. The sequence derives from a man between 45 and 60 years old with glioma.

The CDR3 is CASSFHRDNYGYTF. The DNA reads as follows: TGTGCCAGCAGCTTTCACAGGGACAACTATGGCTACACCTTC. The chain was built from TRBV7-9 and TRBJ1-2; tentative D gene TRBD1, with 6 bases matching. Including the terminal cysteine and phenylalanine, the CDR3 comprises 14 residues. The retained sequence is limited to the CDR3, 42 bases, with the frame set at the first base. Reading the germline V gene (reference sequence) gives CDR1 SEHNR and CDR2 FQNEAQ. V and J lose 3 bases and 2 bases, and a span of 10 bases separates them.